The 7 T cell receptor beta chains below come from one sample, sequenced in a study of blood T cell repertoires in COVID-19. Clones were sequenced by immunoSEQ multiplex PCR, and TCRdb holds only the in-frame ones, with some missing. The sample shows almost 55,000 clones, 70% to 90% of them seen only once. Sequencing input: peripheral blood. The source of these receptors is a human donor in a cohort sampled during active COVID-19.

The V call is TRBV7-9, the J call TRBJ1-1, with TRBD1 matching over 7 bases. The ends lost 5 bases at V and 1 base at J; junction bases unmatched: 7. This CDR3 region has 15 residues. Germline lookup yields CDR1 SEHNR and CDR2 FQNEAQ (reference sequence). Here the CDR3 reads CASSTGRQGNTEAFF. The CDR3 DNA is TGTGCCAGCAGCACTGGAAGACAGGGGAACACTGAAGCTTTCTTT.

The sample holds one count of this clone. The genes are TRBV6-4 and TRBJ1-2; TRBD1 matches at 9 bases. J lost 7 bases, V lost 6 bases, and 6 bases had no gene match. This CDR3 has 13 residues. CDR1 is MRHNA and CDR2 is SNTAGT in the germline V gene. The CDR3 spells CASSQTGGLGYTF. For the CDR3, the DNA is TGTGCCAGCAGCCAGACAGGGGGGCTTGGCTACACCTTC.

The J gene is TRBJ2-3, the V gene TRBV10-1; 10 positions agree with TRBD1. This CDR3 has 14 amino acids. The germline CDR1 and CDR2 sequences are WNHNN and SYGVQD (reference sequence). Germline trimming cut 10 bases from V and 3 bases from J; bases unmatched to any gene: 7. The CDR3 protein is CATREGQGTDTQYF. The CDR3 DNA sequence: TGCGCCACCCGCGAGGGACAGGGGACAGATACGCAGTATTTT.

The chain has TRBV7-9 and TRBJ2-1; 9 nucleotides match TRBD1. Trimming cost V 5 bases and J 7 bases; bases outside gene matches: 15. Germline V gene sequence: CDR1 SEHNR, CDR2 FQNEAQ (reference sequence). The CDR3 has 17 amino acids. CDR3 amino acids: CASSPGLGQGMSNEQFF. For the CDR3, the DNA is TGTGCCAGCAGCCCAGGGCTGGGACAGGGTATGTCGAATGAGCAGTTCTTC.

J is TRBJ2-7 and V is TRBV7-9, with TRBD2 matching over 12 bases. The CDR3 is made up of 15 amino acids. The V gene end was trimmed by 0 bases and the J gene end by 12 bases; junction bases not matched to a gene: 9. Germline loops: CDR1 SEHNR, CDR2 FQNEAQ (reference sequence). This chain's CDR3 is CASSLASGLAGLPYF. For the CDR3, the DNA is TGTGCCAGCAGCTTAGCCTCCGGACTAGCGGGATTGCCGTACTTC.

This sequence joins TRBV7-2 and TRBJ2-7; a weak D match, TRBD2 (6 bases). The germline V and J ends were trimmed by 1 base and 4 bases, with 14 bases remaining between them. Germline assignment: CDR1 SGHTA and CDR2 FQGNSA. The CDR3 is 15 amino acids. The CDR3 loop reads CASSLEGLAIYEQYF. In nucleotides, the CDR3 is TGTGCCAGCAGCTTAGAGGGTCTAGCGATATACGAGCAGTACTTC.

The V and J genes are TRBV28 and TRBJ2-3; TRBD2 aligns across 14 bases. Trimming took 4 bases from V and 9 from J; bases not matched to a gene: 3. The CDR3 extends over 14 amino acids. Germline values: CDR1 MDHEN, CDR2 SYDVKM. CDR3 bases: TGTGCCAGCAGTTCAGGACTAGCGGGAGGAACGCAGTATTTT. The encoded protein is CASSSGLAGGTQYF.